The rows below give T cell receptor beta chains drawn from one sample of a study of blood T cell repertoires in COVID-19. This table comes from immunoSEQ multiplex PCR, and its TCRdb copy is limited to in-frame clones, with some not included. The data hold about 78,000 clones, with around 88% observed a single time. Sequences were obtained from peripheral blood. These receptors originate from a woman of 80 years or more with active or convalescent COVID-19. The CDR3 runs from the conserved cysteine through the conserved F or W. A D gene is named only where the DNA matches it firmly. Expanded clones get a size class; other rows say once, few or many, or leave the size out.

v_gene	d_gene	abundance	j_gene	CDR3aa	CDR3nt
TRBV7-8	TRBD1	few	TRBJ2-7	CASSQRRQGNYEQYF	TGTGCCAGCAGTCAACGAAGACAGGGCAACTACGAGCAGTACTTC
TRBV29-1	TRBD1	-	TRBJ2-7	CSVGDRGPYEQYF	TGCAGCGTTGGGGACAGGGGGCCCTACGAGCAGTACTTC
TRBV20-1	-	-	TRBJ2-1	CSASYRANEQFF	TGCAGTGCTAGTTACAGGGCGAATGAGCAGTTCTTC
TRBV7-9	TRBD1	-	TRBJ1-1	CASSIRGFGQAEAFF	TGTGCCAGCAGCATTAGAGGGTTCGGACAGGCGGAAGCTTTCTTT
TRBV4-3	-	-	TRBJ2-1	CASSQDMMRYNEQFF	TGCGCCAGCAGCCAAGATATGATGAGATACAATGAGCAGTTCTTC
TRBV11-2	-	-	TRBJ2-2	CASSLDQEVRELFF	TGTGCCAGCAGCTTAGATCAGGAGGTCCGGGAGCTGTTTTTT
TRBV20-1	-	-	TRBJ2-7	CSATDFYEQYF	TGCAGTGCTACGGACTTTTACGAGCAGTACTTC
TRBV3-1/TRBV3-2	-	-	TRBJ1-5	CASSQDYGGPQHF	TGTGCCAGCAGCCAAGATTACGGGGGGCCCCAGCATTTT
TRBV13	-	-	TRBJ1-2	CASSLGRGPGLNYGYTF	TGTGCCAGCAGCTTAGGCCGAGGTCCAGGGCTTAACTATGGCTACACCTTC
TRBV28	TRBD1	-	TRBJ2-7	CASSLGTVPYEQYF	TGTGCCAGCAGTTTAGGGACAGTACCCTACGAGCAGTACTTC
TRBV18	TRBD2	-	TRBJ2-3	CASSPPGLAGGTDTQYF	TGTGCCAGCTCTCCGCCGGGACTAGCGGGGGGGACAGATACGCAGTATTTT
TRBV5-6	TRBD1	-	TRBJ1-2	CASSLGTGDYGYTF	TGTGCCAGCAGCTTGGGGACAGGGGACTATGGCTACACCTTC
TRBV5-6	TRBD1	once	TRBJ1-1	CASSLMGTGAYTEAFF	TGTGCCAGCAGCTTGATGGGGACAGGGGCGTACACTGAAGCTTTCTTT
TRBV9	-	-	TRBJ1-4	CASSVGGHLREKLFF	TGTGCCAGCAGCGTAGGGGGCCACCTCAGAGAAAAACTGTTTTTT
TRBV18	-	-	TRBJ1-4	CASSPDWGRQGKEKLFF	TGTGCCAGCTCACCTGACTGGGGCCGGCAGGGAAAGGAAAAACTGTTTTTT
TRBV28	TRBD1	-	TRBJ1-2	CASLDGGQWGYTF	TGTGCCAGCCTTGACGGGGGACAGTGGGGCTACACCTTC
TRBV19	-	-	TRBJ1-5	CASSINDYSNQPQHF	TGTGCCAGTAGTATAAACGACTATAGCAATCAGCCCCAGCATTTT
TRBV28	TRBD2	-	TRBJ2-5	CASSFGLAGGETQYF	TGTGCCAGCAGTTTTGGACTAGCGGGAGGGGAGACCCAGTACTTC
TRBV5-4	-	-	TRBJ2-5	CASSLTGKPQETQYF	TGTGCCAGCAGCTTGACCGGGAAACCCCAAGAGACCCAGTACTTC
TRBV3-1/TRBV3-2	-	-	TRBJ2-7	CASSRRGGRDLGEQYF	TGTGCCAGCAGCCGTCGTGGGGGCAGGGACCTGGGGGAGCAGTACTTC
TRBV21-1	-	-	TRBJ1-1	CATLKAAHGNTEAFF	TGTGCCACCCTAAAAGCGGCTCATGGGAACACTGAAGCTTTCTTT
TRBV15	-	-	TRBJ1-6	CATSRGSRGSGSYNSPLHF	TGTGCCACCAGCAGAGGATCTAGGGGGTCCGGCTCCTATAATTCACCCCTCCACTTT
TRBV6-5	-	-	TRBJ2-1	CASSPRGSSYNEQFF	TGTGCCAGCAGTCCCAGGGGAAGCTCCTACAATGAGCAGTTCTTC
TRBV5-4	TRBD2	-	TRBJ2-1	CASSSLAGGPREQFF	TGTGCCAGCAGCTCTCTAGCGGGAGGGCCACGTGAGCAGTTCTTC
TRBV5-1	TRBD2	-	TRBJ2-5	CASSVSGGDPRTQYF	TGCGCCAGCAGCGTTAGCGGGGGAGACCCCAGGACCCAGTACTTC
TRBV5-5	-	-	TRBJ1-4	CASGYSANEKLFF	TGTGCCAGCGGCTATTCTGCTAATGAAAAACTGTTTTTT
TRBV24-1	TRBD2	-	TRBJ2-3	CATSRLAASTDTQYF	TGTGCCACCAGTAGGCTAGCGGCTAGCACAGATACGCAGTATTTT
TRBV6-2/TRBV6-3	TRBD1	-	TRBJ2-3	CASSYDRGGTDTQYF	TGTGCCAGCAGTTATGACAGGGGGGGCACAGATACGCAGTATTTT
TRBV6-5	-	-	TRBJ2-1	CASKDKRRGRDEQFF	TGTGCCAGCAAGGACAAGCGGAGGGGTAGGGATGAGCAGTTCTTC
TRBV11-3	TRBD1	-	TRBJ2-1	CASSLLGQGNYNEQFF	TGTGCCAGCAGCTTACTGGGACAGGGAAACTACAATGAGCAGTTCTTC
TRBV28	-	once	TRBJ2-7	CASSLQGSLIYEQYF	TGTGCCAGCAGTTTACAGGGATCGCTCATCTACGAGCAGTACTTC
TRBV28	-	-	TRBJ1-6	CASTLGGRSNSPLHF	TGTGCCAGCACCTTAGGGGGACGATCTAATTCACCCCTCCACTTT
TRBV6-5	-	-	TRBJ2-1	CASRPSRGSYNEQFF	TGTGCCAGCAGGCCTTCTAGGGGCTCCTACAATGAGCAGTTCTTC
TRBV7-3	-	-	TRBJ2-2	CASSLTGGLNTGELFF	TGTGCCAGCAGCTTAACTGGGGGCCTTAACACCGGGGAGCTGTTTTTT
TRBV2	TRBD2	-	TRBJ2-3	CASSDGGAGTDTQYF	TGTGCCAGCAGTGACGGGGGGGCCGGCACAGATACGCAGTATTTT
TRBV11-2	TRBD1	-	TRBJ2-7	CASSLGTGSIYEQYF	TGTGCCAGCAGCTTAGGGACAGGGAGTATCTACGAGCAGTACTTC
TRBV29-1	TRBD1	-	TRBJ1-1	CSVDRLGGTEAFF	TGCAGCGTGGACAGGTTGGGAGGCACTGAAGCTTTCTTT
TRBV10-3	TRBD1	-	TRBJ1-2	CAIRGTVYGYTF	TGTGCCATCAGGGGGACAGTATATGGCTACACCTTC
TRBV6-4	TRBD2	-	TRBJ2-3	CASRLTSGGADTQYF	TGTGCCAGCCGACTCACTAGCGGGGGGGCAGATACGCAGTATTTT
TRBV28	-	-	TRBJ2-7	CASSLRVSYEQYF	TGTGCCAGCAGTTTACGGGTCTCCTACGAGCAGTACTTC
TRBV5-1	TRBD2	-	TRBJ2-1	CASSFLLAGPYNEQFF	TGCGCCAGCAGCTTCCTCCTAGCGGGGCCCTACAATGAGCAGTTCTTC
TRBV9	-	-	TRBJ2-3	CASSVALSTDTQYF	TGTGCCAGCAGCGTAGCTTTAAGCACAGATACGCAGTATTTT
TRBV5-4	-	-	TRBJ2-1	CASSFGKGSPNEQFF	TGTGCCAGCAGCTTCGGGAAGGGATCCCCTAATGAGCAGTTCTTC
TRBV11-2	TRBD1	-	TRBJ2-7	CASSISTGGREQYF	TGTGCCAGCAGCATCTCCACAGGGGGCCGCGAGCAGTACTTC
TRBV19	-	-	TRBJ1-3	CASGYRAGNTIYF	TGTGCCAGTGGATACAGGGCTGGAAACACCATATATTTT